This T cell receptor (beta chain) was sequenced for a study of OX40 agonist ivuxolimab in advanced cancers. Study-wide context: The costimulatory receptor OX40 (CD134) was targeted by ivuxolimab, a fully human IgG2 agonistic monoclonal antibody. Intravenous ivuxolimab was administered to patients every 2 weeks at six dose levels: 0.01, 0.1, 0.3, 1.5, 3 and 10 mg/kg. Among the roughly 50 dose-escalation patients, around 19 had hepatocellular carcinoma, roughly 15 melanoma, 9 renal cell carcinoma and 9 head and neck cancer. Patients were allowed to have had prior anti-PD-1, anti-PD-L1 or anti-CTLA-4 therapy, and more than 35% of the dose-escalation patients had been treated with checkpoint inhibitors. In the dose-escalation cohort, around 80% of patients were male, and the mean age was 60 years with a range of 23 to 79. The paper reports the monotherapy dose-escalation portion (N of about 50 patients) of the phase I ivuxolimab trial. The purpose of peripheral TCRbeta sequencing was to test whether ivuxolimab changed TCR sequence diversity and led to clonal T-cell expansion. Partial responses occurred in three dose-escalation patients: two with cutaneous melanoma and one with hepatocellular carcinoma. Results and caveats for the whole study, not just this receptor: After ivuxolimab, CD8+ T cells had more expanded clones than CD4+ T cells on average. At doses of 0.1 to 3.0 mg/kg, clonal expansion of both CD4+ and CD8+ T cells in blood was seen between baseline and week 6. In partial responders in the 0.1-3.0 mg/kg groups, normalized peripheral clonal expansion was found to be among the lowest, especially among CD8+ T cells. Which antigens the clonally expanded peripheral T cells were specific for was not determined. Low levels of normalized T-cell clonal expansion were also shown by some nonresponding patients.

The CDR3 contains 14 residues, cysteine and phenylalanine counted. Only the CDR3 part of the read is kept: 42 bases, read in frame from the first base. From a lookup of the germline V gene (reference sequence), CDR1 and CDR2 are SGHKS and YYEKEE. V is clipped by 1 base and J by 3 bases, and the sequence between their germline boundaries is 7 bases long. The trial excluded patients who had a history of autoimmune disease or who were on systemic immunosuppression. Peripheral blood for TCR sequencing was drawn from every dose cohort at baseline, at cycle 4 day 1 and at cycle 7 day 1. Samples came from an open-label, multicenter, first-in-human phase I dose-escalation trial of ivuxolimab. The trial enrolled adults with locally advanced or metastatic head and neck squamous cell, hepatocellular, melanoma or renal cell carcinoma. Before TCR sequencing, CD4+ and CD8+ T cells were separately sorted from peripheral blood.

Remarks on this clone: Its antigen is not yet known. Base qualities are not at hand, and no much larger clone is one base apart.

For sequencing of the TCRbeta CDR3 region, genomic DNA was extracted from the sorted cells. The immunoSEQ Assay was used for sequencing of TCRbeta CDR3 regions. The table comes from immuneACCESS by way of TCRdb, which keeps in-frame sequences with V and J called. Part of the clones is missing from these tables; in studies checked, under half for an unresolved V gene and the rest for unknown reasons. This sample gives some 66,000 clones in total; over 80% of them show up just once. 2% to 2.5% of the sample is in the top ten clones. The TCR comes from an adult with an advanced solid tumor such as melanoma, head and neck, liver or kidney cancer. In this chain, TRBV5-5 is recombined with TRBJ2-2; the D gene cannot be resolved reliably. The sequencing used CD4+ or CD8+ T cells sorted from blood, collected in a trial of the OX40 agonist ivuxolimab. The sequence in DNA is TGTGCCAGCAGCTTGCGACTTCACACCGGGGAGCTGTTTTTT. This encodes CASSLRLHTGELFF.